This paragraph reports one T cell receptor beta chain. What it recognizes is unknown. Amplification of TCR beta CDR3 regions was performed using RNA transcripts as template. TCR CDR3 underwent first-round RT-PCR with the HTBI primer set. A single record per CDR3 protein comes from TCRdb applying MiXCR to the multiplex PCR reads. The sample gives 250,000 to 300,000 distinct CDR3 sequences, roughly a fifth of which show up once; under 40% is in the top ten. These data originate in a study of T cells in Graves' hyperthyroidism and ophthalmopathy. Findings and limits, study-wide: From stable hyperthyroidism, ophthalmopathy was set apart by a 13 V-J model.

Under 3 months was the duration of disease in ophthalmopathy patients, who also had a Clinical Activity Score of at least 3 and a NOSPECS grade of at least 4. Germline V gene sequence: CDR1 MDHEN, CDR2 SYDVKM. CDR3 length equals 14 residues. The J segment lost 3 bases and the V segment lost 5 bases, leaving 5 bases of the junction unmatched. The TCR comes from a man aged 50 or older with Graves' ophthalmopathy. The sequencing sample was made of blood. The chain joins TRBV28 to TRBJ2-7, with 9 bases identical to TRBD1. The CDR3 loop reads CASSKDRGYYEQYF. The DNA of the CDR3 is TGTGCCAGCAGTAAGGACAGGGGATACTACGAGCAGTACTTC.